The rows below give T cell receptor beta chains drawn from one sample of a study of CDR3 diversity in severe acne. MiXCR was run by TCRdb on the PCR reads, yielding one entry per CDR3 protein. The table includes 97,000 or so distinct CDR3 sequences, roughly 51% detected once. The sequencing sample was made of blood. The receptors originated from a male donor with acne. Each CDR3 is given with its conserved first and last residue. D genes are given only for firm matches. Only part of the rows carry a size: once, few, many, or a class if the clone is expanded.

d_gene,j_gene,abundance,v_gene,CDR3aa,CDR3nt
TRBD2,TRBJ2-3,many,TRBV6-5,CASSYSAGGPDTQYF,TGTGCCAGCAGTTACTCTGCGGGAGGGCCAGATACGCAGTATTTT
TRBD2,TRBJ2-7,medium-sized,TRBV7-2,CASSWAGGGDYEQYF,TGTGCCAGCAGCTGGGCGGGAGGGGGGGACTACGAGCAGTACTTC
TRBD2,TRBJ2-5,-,TRBV4-1,CASSLFAGGPTQYF,TGCGCCAGCAGCCTGTTTGCGGGAGGGCCGACCCAGTACTTC
TRBD2,TRBJ2-5,-,TRBV6-1,CASSEASGSNIDF,TGTGCCAGCAGTGAAGCTAGCGGGAGCAACATCGACTTC
-,TRBJ1-6,-,TRBV2,CASTRGNSPLHF,TGTGCCAGCACCCGAGGCAATTCACCCCTCCACTTT
TRBD2,TRBJ2-2,few,TRBV11-2,CASSRIGAGGSNTGELFF,TGTGCCAGCAGCCGCATAGGGGCGGGAGGATCAAACACCGGGGAGCTGTTTTTT
TRBD2,TRBJ2-5,-,TRBV10-3,CAISAGGPETQYF,TGTGCCATCAGTGCGGGAGGGCCGGAGACCCAGTACTTC
TRBD1,TRBJ1-5,-,TRBV12-3/TRBV12-4,CASRAQGTQPQHF,TGTGCCAGCAGGGCACAGGGGACTCAGCCCCAGCATTTT
TRBD1,TRBJ1-5,-,TRBV20-1,CSARDKDQGDQPQHF,TGCAGTGCTAGAGATAAGGATCAGGGGGACCAGCCCCAGCATTTT
TRBD2,TRBJ2-7,-,TRBV20-1,CSASSGKTNYEQYF,TGCAGTGCAAGTAGCGGGAAGACAAACTACGAGCAGTACTTC
TRBD1,TRBJ2-7,many,TRBV6-5,CASSWVRGLEQYF,TGTGCCAGCAGTTGGGTCAGGGGGCTCGAGCAGTACTTC
-,TRBJ2-3,many,TRBV5-4,CASSRDGASLDTQYF,TGTGCCAGCAGCCGGGACGGGGCTAGCCTAGATACGCAGTATTTT
TRBD2,TRBJ2-7,many,TRBV5-6,CASSAGLPYEQYF,TGTGCCAGCAGCGCGGGACTACCCTACGAGCAGTACTTC
-,TRBJ2-7,-,TRBV20-1,CSARDLDTSYEQYF,TGCAGTGCTAGAGATCTGGACACCAGCTACGAGCAGTACTTC
TRBD2,TRBJ2-7,-,TRBV20-1,CSAHELAGVEQYF,TGCAGTGCCCACGAACTAGCGGGAGTCGAGCAGTACTTC
TRBD2,TRBJ2-7,-,TRBV20-1,CSAPSGRVHEQYF,TGCAGTGCCCCTAGCGGGAGGGTCCACGAGCAGTACTTC
TRBD2,TRBJ2-5,-,TRBV11-2,CASSSGGGWETQYF,TGTGCCAGCAGCTCTGGGGGGGGTTGGGAGACCCAGTACTTC
-,TRBJ2-3,-,TRBV5-6,CASSLPGNRTDTQYF,TGTGCCAGCAGCTTGCCGGGAAATCGCACGGATACGCAGTATTTT
-,TRBJ1-2,once,TRBV15,CATSRAGGTTPNYGYTF,TGTGCCACCAGCAGGGCCGGGGGGACCACCCCTAACTATGGCTACACCTTC
TRBD2,TRBJ2-3,medium-sized,TRBV9,CASSVIGTSRADTQYF,TGTGCCAGCAGCGTGATAGGGACTAGCAGGGCAGATACGCAGTATTTT
TRBD2,TRBJ2-1,-,TRBV11-2,CASSLYSGSSYNEQFF,TGTGCCAGCAGCCTCTATAGCGGGAGCTCCTACAATGAGCAGTTCTTC
-,TRBJ1-1,-,TRBV9,CASSVDGGLGEAFF,TGTGCCAGCAGCGTAGACGGGGGCCTGGGTGAAGCTTTCTTT
-,TRBJ2-3,-,TRBV25-1,CASSEPLGWGATDTQYF,TGTGCCAGCAGTGAGCCTCTGGGGTGGGGGGCAACAGATACGCAGTATTTT
-,TRBJ2-1,-,TRBV18,CASSPPRDGTYNEQFF,TGTGCCAGCTCACCACCCCGTGACGGAACCTACAATGAGCAGTTCTTC
-,TRBJ1-1,-,TRBV5-1,CASSLNSQNTEAFF,TGCGCCAGCAGCTTGAACAGTCAAAACACTGAAGCTTTCTTT
-,TRBJ2-3,-,TRBV10-1,CASSVSRRLHTDTQYF,TGCGCCAGCAGTGTAAGCAGGCGACTTCACACAGATACGCAGTATTTT
-,TRBJ1-3,-,TRBV24-1,CATSGASGNTIYF,TGTGCCACCAGTGGGGCTAGCGGAAACACCATATATTTT
TRBD1,TRBJ2-1,-,TRBV24-1,CATSDLETGGLGEQFF,TGTGCCACCAGTGATTTAGAGACAGGGGGCCTTGGCGAGCAGTTCTTC
-,TRBJ2-7,many,TRBV19,CASSSRGSSYEQYF,TGTGCCAGTAGTTCCCGGGGTTCTTCCTACGAGCAGTACTTC
-,TRBJ2-2,-,TRBV10-3,CAIRVSGELFF,TGTGCCATCAGAGTCTCCGGGGAGCTGTTTTTT
-,TRBJ1-6,once,TRBV7-6,CASSDGFYNSPLHF,TGTGCCAGCAGCGATGGTTTCTATAATTCACCCCTCCACTTT
-,TRBJ1-5,-,TRBV7-2,CASSSLGGNQETQHF,TGTGCCAGCAGCTCCTTGGGCGGGAATCAAGAGACCCAGCATTTT
TRBD2,TRBJ2-7,many,TRBV4-3,CASSQALGLAGGTEQYF,TGCGCCAGCAGCCAAGCCCTCGGGCTAGCGGGAGGGACCGAGCAGTACTTC
-,TRBJ2-7,-,TRBV20-1,CSGKRTTYEQYF,TGCAGTGGTAAGCGGACCACCTACGAGCAGTACTTC
TRBD2,TRBJ2-3,-,TRBV20-1,CSASRLAGGPTGSDTDTQYF,TGCAGTGCCAGTCGACTAGCGGGAGGGCCAACGGGATCCGACACAGATACGCAGTATTTT
TRBD1,TRBJ2-2,-,TRBV12-3/TRBV12-4,CASSPDRGLDGELFF,TGTGCCAGCAGTCCTGACAGGGGGCTCGACGGGGAGCTGTTTTTT
-,TRBJ2-7,few,TRBV7-6,CASSQGGQPYEQYF,TGTGCCAGCAGCCAGGGGGGACAGCCCTACGAGCAGTACTTC
-,TRBJ2-5,-,TRBV6-5,CASSHWTRRETQYF,TGTGCCAGCAGCCACTGGACGAGAAGGGAGACCCAGTACTTC
TRBD2,TRBJ2-1,few,TRBV11-2,CASSQLGLVAGGPNEQFF,TGTGCCAGCAGCCAGCTGGGGTTGGTAGCGGGAGGGCCCAATGAGCAGTTCTTC
-,TRBJ1-1,many,TRBV9,CASSVGTANTEAFF,TGTGCCAGCAGCGTAGGGACAGCCAACACTGAAGCTTTCTTT
-,TRBJ1-5,few,TRBV6-5,CASRPQGLRNQPQHF,TGTGCCAGCAGACCTCAGGGGTTACGGAATCAGCCCCAGCATTTT
-,TRBJ1-5,many,TRBV20-1,CSASVGGLGRNQPQHF,TGCAGTGCTAGCGTTGGGGGGCTCGGACGGAATCAGCCCCAGCATTTT